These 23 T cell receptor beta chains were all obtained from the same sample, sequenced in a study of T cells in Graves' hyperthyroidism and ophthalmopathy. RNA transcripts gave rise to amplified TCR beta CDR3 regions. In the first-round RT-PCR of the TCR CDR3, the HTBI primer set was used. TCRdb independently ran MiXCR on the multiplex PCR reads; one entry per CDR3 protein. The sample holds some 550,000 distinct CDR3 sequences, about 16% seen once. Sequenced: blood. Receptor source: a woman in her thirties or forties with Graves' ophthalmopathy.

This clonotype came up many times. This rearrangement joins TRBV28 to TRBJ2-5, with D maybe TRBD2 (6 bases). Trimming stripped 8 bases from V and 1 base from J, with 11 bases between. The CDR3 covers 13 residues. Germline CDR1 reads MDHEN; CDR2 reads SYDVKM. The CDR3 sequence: CASSGALQETQYF. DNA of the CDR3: TGTGCCAGCTCGGGAGCCCTCCAAGAGACCCAGTACTTC.

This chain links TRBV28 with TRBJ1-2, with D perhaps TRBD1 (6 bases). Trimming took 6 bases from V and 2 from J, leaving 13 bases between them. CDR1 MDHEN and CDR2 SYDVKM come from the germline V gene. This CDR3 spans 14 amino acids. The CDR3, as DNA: TGTGCCAGCAGAAAGCCGGGGGCGAACTATGGCTACACCTTC. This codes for CASRKPGANYGYTF.

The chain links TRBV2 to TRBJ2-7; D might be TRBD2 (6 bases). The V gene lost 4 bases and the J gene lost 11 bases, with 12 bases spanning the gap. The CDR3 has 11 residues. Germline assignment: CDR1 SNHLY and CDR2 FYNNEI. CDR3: CASSVGGGKYF. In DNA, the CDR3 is TGTGCCAGCAGTGTCGGGGGAGGAAAGTACTTC.

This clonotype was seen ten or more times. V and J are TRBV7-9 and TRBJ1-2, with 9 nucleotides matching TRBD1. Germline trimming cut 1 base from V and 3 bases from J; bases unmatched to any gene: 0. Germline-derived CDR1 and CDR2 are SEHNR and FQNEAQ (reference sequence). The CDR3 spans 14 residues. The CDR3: CASSLGTGDYGYTF. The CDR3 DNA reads TGTGCCAGCAGCTTAGGGACAGGGGACTATGGCTACACCTTC.

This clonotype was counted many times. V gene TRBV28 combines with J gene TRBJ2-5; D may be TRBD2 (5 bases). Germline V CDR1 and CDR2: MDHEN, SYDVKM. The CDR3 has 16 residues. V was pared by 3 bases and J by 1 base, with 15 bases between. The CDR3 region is CASSFLRTGIQETQYF. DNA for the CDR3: TGTGCCAGCAGTTTCCTTCGGACTGGGATCCAAGAGACCCAGTACTTC.

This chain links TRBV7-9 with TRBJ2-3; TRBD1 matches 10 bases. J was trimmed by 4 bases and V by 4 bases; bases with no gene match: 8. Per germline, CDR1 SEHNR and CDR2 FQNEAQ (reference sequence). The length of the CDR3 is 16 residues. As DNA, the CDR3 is TGTGCCAGCAGCTCAGGCGGGGACAGGGGCTCAGATACGCAGTATTTT. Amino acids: CASSSGGDRGSDTQYF.

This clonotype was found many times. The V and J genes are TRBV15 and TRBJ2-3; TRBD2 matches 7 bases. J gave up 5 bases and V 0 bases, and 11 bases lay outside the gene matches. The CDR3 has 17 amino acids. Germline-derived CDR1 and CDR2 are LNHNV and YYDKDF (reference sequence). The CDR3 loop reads CATSRDRWEGSQDTQYF. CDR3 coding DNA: TGTGCCACCAGCAGAGATCGGTGGGAGGGGTCACAAGATACGCAGTATTTT.

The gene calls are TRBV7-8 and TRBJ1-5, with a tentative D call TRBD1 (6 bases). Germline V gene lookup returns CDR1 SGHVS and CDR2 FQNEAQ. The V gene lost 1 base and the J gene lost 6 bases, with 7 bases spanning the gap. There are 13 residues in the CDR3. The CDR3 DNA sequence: TGTGCCAGCAGCTTAGGGGGGCTTCAGCCCCAGCATTTT. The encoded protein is CASSLGGLQPQHF.

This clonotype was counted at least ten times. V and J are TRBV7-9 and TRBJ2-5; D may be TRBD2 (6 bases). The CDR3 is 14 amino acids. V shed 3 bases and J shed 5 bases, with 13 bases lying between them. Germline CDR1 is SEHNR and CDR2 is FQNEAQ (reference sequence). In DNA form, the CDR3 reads TGTGCCAGCAGCTTCGGCGGGGCCGGGGAGACCCAGTACTTC. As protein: CASSFGGAGETQYF.

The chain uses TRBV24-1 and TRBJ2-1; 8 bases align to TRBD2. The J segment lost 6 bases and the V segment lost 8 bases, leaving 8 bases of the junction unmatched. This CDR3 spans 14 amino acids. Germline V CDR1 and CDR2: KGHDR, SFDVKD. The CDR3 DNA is TGTGCCACCAAGGGACGGGAGGGGGGCAATGAGCAGTTCTTC. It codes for CATKGREGGNEQFF.

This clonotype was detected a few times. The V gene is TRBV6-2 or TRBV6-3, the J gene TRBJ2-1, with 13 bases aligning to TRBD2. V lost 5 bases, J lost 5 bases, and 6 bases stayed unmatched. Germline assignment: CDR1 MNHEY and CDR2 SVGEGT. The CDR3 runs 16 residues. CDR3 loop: CASSPGLAGPDNEQFF. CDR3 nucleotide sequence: TGTGCCAGCAGTCCGGGACTAGCGGGGCCAGACAATGAGCAGTTCTTC.

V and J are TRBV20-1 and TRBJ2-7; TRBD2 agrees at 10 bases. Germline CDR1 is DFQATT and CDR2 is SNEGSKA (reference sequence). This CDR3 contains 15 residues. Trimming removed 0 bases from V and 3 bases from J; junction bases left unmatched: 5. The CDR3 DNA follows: TGCAGTGCTAGAGATAGGGCTAGCGGGGGCTACGAGCAGTACTTC. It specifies CSARDRASGGYEQYF.

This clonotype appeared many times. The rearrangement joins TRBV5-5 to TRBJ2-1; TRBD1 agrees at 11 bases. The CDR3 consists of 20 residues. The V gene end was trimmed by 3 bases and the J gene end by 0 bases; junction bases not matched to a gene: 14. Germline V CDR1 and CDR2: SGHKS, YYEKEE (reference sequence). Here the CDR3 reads CASSSGTGGQGLGSYNEQFF. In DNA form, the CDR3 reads TGTGCCAGCAGCTCCGGGACAGGGGGTCAAGGTCTGGGCTCCTACAATGAGCAGTTCTTC.

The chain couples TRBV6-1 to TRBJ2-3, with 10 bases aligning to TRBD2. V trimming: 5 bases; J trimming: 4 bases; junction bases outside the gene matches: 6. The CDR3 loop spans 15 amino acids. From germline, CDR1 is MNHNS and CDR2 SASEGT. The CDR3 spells CASSLAGGGADTQYF. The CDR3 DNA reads TGTGCCAGCAGTTTAGCGGGAGGAGGTGCAGATACGCAGTATTTT.

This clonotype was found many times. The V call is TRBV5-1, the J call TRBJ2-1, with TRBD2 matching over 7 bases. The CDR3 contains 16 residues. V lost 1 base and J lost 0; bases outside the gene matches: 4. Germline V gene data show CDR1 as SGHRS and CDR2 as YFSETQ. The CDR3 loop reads CASSLTAGASYNEQFF. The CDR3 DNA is TGCGCCAGCAGCTTGACCGCGGGAGCCTCCTACAATGAGCAGTTCTTC.

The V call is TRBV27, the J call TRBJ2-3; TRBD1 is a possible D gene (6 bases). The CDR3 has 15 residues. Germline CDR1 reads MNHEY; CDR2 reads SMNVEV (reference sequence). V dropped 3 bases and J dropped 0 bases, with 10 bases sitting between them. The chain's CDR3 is CASSFQGMSTDTQYF. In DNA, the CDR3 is TGTGCCAGCAGTTTTCAGGGGATGAGCACAGATACGCAGTATTTT.

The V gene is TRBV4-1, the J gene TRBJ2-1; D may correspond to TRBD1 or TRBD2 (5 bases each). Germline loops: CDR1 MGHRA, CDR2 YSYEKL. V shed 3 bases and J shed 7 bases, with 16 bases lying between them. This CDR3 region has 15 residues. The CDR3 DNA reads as TGCGCCAGCAGCCACTCCGGGACCACTCGGAATGAGCAGTTCTTC. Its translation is CASSHSGTTRNEQFF.

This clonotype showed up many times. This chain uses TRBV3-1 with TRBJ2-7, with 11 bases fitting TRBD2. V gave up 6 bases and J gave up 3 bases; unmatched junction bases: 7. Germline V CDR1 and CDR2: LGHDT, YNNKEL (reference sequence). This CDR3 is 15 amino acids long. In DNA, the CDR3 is TGTGCCAGCAGGGGAGGACTAGCGGGTAGCTACGAGCAGTACTTC. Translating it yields CASRGGLAGSYEQYF.

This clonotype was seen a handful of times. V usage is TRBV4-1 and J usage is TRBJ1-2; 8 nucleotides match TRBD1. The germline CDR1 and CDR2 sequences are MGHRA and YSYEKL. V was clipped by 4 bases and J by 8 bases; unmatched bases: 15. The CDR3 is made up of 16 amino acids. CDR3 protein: CASSPRGGRGHEGYTF. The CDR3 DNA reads TGCGCCAGCAGCCCCCGGGGTGGCAGGGGGCACGAGGGCTACACCTTC.

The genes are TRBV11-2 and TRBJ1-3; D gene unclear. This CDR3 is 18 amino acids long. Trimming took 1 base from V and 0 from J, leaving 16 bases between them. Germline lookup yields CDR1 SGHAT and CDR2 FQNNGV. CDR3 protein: CASSLGRLRRVSGNTIYF. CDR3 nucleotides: TGTGCCAGCAGCTTAGGACGTTTGCGGAGGGTCTCTGGAAACACCATATATTTT.

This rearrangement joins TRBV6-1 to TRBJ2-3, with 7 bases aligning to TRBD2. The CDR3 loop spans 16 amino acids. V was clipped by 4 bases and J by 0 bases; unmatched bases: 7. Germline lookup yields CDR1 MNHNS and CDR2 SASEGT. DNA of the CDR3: TGTGCCAGCAGTGGCCCCGGGACTATTAGCACAGATACGCAGTATTTT. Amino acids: CASSGPGTISTDTQYF.

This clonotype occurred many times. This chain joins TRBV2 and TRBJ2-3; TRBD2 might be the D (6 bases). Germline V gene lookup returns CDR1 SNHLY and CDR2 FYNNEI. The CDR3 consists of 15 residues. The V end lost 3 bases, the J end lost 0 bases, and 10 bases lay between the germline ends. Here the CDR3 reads CASSDSGTSTDTQYF. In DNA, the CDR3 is TGTGCCAGCAGTGACTCCGGGACTAGCACAGATACGCAGTATTTT.

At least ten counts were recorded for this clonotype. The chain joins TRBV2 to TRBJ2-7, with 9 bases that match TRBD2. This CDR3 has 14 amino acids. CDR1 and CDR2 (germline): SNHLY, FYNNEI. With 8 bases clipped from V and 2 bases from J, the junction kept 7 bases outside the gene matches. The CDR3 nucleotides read TGTGCCAGCGGAAGCGGGAGGCCCACCTACGAGCAGTACTTC. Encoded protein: CASGSGRPTYEQYF.